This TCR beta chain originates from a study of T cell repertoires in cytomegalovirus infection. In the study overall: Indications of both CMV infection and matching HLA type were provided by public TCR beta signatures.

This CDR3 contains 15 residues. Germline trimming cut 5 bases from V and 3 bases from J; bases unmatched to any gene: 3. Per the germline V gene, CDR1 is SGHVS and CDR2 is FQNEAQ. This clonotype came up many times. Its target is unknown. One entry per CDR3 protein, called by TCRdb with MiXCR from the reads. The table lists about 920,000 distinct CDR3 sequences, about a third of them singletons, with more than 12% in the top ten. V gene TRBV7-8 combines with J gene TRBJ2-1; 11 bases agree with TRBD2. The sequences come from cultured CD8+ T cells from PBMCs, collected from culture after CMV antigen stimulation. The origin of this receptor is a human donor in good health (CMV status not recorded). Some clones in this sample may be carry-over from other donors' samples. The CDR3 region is CASSPGLAVYNEQFF. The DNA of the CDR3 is TGTGCCAGCAGCCCGGGACTAGCGGTCTACAATGAGCAGTTCTTC.